Below, 5 T cell receptor beta chains from the same sample are listed, as sequenced in a study of cytomegalovirus exposure and HLA in healthy donors. Amplification used 60 Vbeta primers and 13 Jbeta primers. Generated by immunoSEQ multiplex PCR, the TCRdb table keeps only in-frame clones and is missing some. The sample includes nearly 200,000 clones, approximately 80% of them seen just once. Sample: PBMCs. Source of these receptors: a boy aged 2-15 years in good health and CMV-seronegative.

V gene TRBV30 combines with J gene TRBJ2-7; TRBD1 might be the D (5 bases). Germline CDR1 reads GTSNPN; CDR2 reads SVGIG (reference sequence). Trimming shortened V by 0 bases and J by 2 bases, and 11 bases separated the two germline ends. This CDR3 comprises 14 residues. The DNA for the CDR3 is TGTGCCTGGAGTGTGGGGCAGCGAGCCTACGAGCAGTACTTC. It is translated as CAWSVGQRAYEQYF.

The chain couples TRBV4-1 to TRBJ2-2; 7 positions match TRBD1. Trimming at V came to 1 base and at J to 1 base, leaving 6 bases not matched to a gene. Germline CDR1 and CDR2: MGHRA and YSYEKL. The CDR3 sequence is 17 residues long. In DNA, the CDR3 is TGCGCCAGCAGCCAAGTGGTAGGGACAGAGAACACCGGGGAGCTGTTTTTT. This sequence encodes CASSQVVGTENTGELFF.

The J gene is TRBJ2-7, the V gene TRBV2; 9 positions agree with TRBD1. This CDR3 is built from 19 residues. Germline trimming cut 5 bases from V and 2 bases from J; bases unmatched to any gene: 19. Germline assignment: CDR1 SNHLY and CDR2 FYNNEI. DNA of the CDR3: TGTGCCAGCAGTACAGCGCGTAGGACAGGGGAAGGGGGTACCTACGAGCAGTACTTC. Translation: CASSTARRTGEGGTYEQYF. The full variable domain, its missing parts supplied by reference TRBV2 and TRBJ2-7, is EPEVTQTPSHQVTQMGQEVILRCVPISNHLYFYWYRQILGQKVEFLVSFYNNEISEKSEIFDDQFSVERPDGSNFTLKIRSTKLEDSAMYFCASSTARRTGEGGTYEQYFGPGTRLTVT.

The genes are TRBV7-3 and TRBJ1-2; D perhaps matches TRBD1 (6 bases). This CDR3 contains 13 residues. V was clipped by 5 bases and J by 8 bases, with 15 bases between them. CDR1 is SGHTA and CDR2 is FQGTGA in the germline V gene. Here the CDR3 DNA reads TGTGCCAGCAGCGCCTCGGGGGGCTACGGCTACACCTTC. Translating it yields CASSASGGYGYTF.

J is TRBJ1-2 and V is TRBV27, with 10 bases fitting TRBD1. The V and J ends lost 8 bases and 0 bases, in that order; junction bases with no gene match: 6. Germline values: CDR1 MNHEY, CDR2 SMNVEV (reference sequence). The CDR3 sequence is 15 residues long. The CDR3 loop reads CASARQGATNYGYTF. CDR3 sequence (DNA): TGTGCCAGCGCGAGACAGGGGGCGACTAACTATGGCTACACCTTC.